Each of the 13 T cell receptor beta chains below was sequenced from the same sample in a study of T cell repertoires in cytomegalovirus infection (dated by TCRdb to between 2018 and 2021). The treatment or condition label, as the study defines it: in vitro stimulation with specific CMV peptide epitopes to enrich CMV-specific T cells. No antigen has been identified for these receptors. The sequencer listed for this sample is Illumina HiSeq 1500. The raw public data were reprocessed by TCRdb itself: fastp quality trimming at Q25, MiXCR clonotype calling, in-frame beta chains only. Every entry covers one CDR3 protein and lists the most common genes and DNA from its rows. The table for this sample lists 340,000 or so distinct CDR3 sequences; just under 25% of them were counted only once. The top ten constitute roughly 14% of the sample. The specimen was cultured PBMCs, collected from culture after CMV antigen stimulation. The receptors here all came from a human donor in good health (CMV status not recorded). Some clones in this sample may be carry-over from other donors' samples.

This chain connects TRBV7-4 to TRBJ1-2, with 7 bases identical to TRBD1. V trimming: 0 bases; J trimming: 10 bases; junction bases outside the gene matches: 8. CDR1 and CDR2 from the germline V gene are SGHVT and SQSDAQ. The CDR3 is made up of 14 amino acids. DNA for the CDR3: TGTGCCAGCAGCTTAGCCCCTCCAGACAGGGACTACACCTTC. It is translated as CASSLAPPDRDYTF.

This clonotype was counted at least ten times. This chain connects TRBV7-2 to TRBJ2-3, with 8 nucleotides matching TRBD2. The CDR3 runs 16 residues. From germline, CDR1 is SGHTA and CDR2 FQGNSA. Trimming at V came to 4 bases and at J to 8 bases, leaving 14 bases not matched to a gene. The CDR3 region has the DNA TGTGCCAGCAGCTCATACCCCGGACTAGCAGGAGGTACGCAGTATTTT. Amino acids: CASSSYPGLAGGTQYF.

This clonotype has only a few counts. The chain recombines TRBV25-1 with TRBJ2-2, with 9 bases fitting TRBD2. This CDR3 has 16 amino acids. Germline V gives CDR1 MGHDK, CDR2 SYGVNS. V lost 10 bases and J lost 0; bases outside the gene matches: 9. The DNA for the CDR3 is TGTGCCACCTCGGGTAGCGGGAGCCCGAACACCGGGGAGCTGTTTTTT. Translating gives CATSGSGSPNTGELFF.

In DNA, the CDR3 is TGCGCCAGCAGCCAATTCGGGACTAGCGGGAGCTACGAGCAGTACTTC. Protein sequence: CASSQFGTSGSYEQYF. The V gene is TRBV4-1, the J gene TRBJ2-7, with 14 positions matching TRBD2. The CDR3 has 16 amino acids. Per germline, CDR1 MGHRA and CDR2 YSYEKL. V gave up 2 bases and J gave up 3 bases; unmatched junction bases: 3.

This clonotype was found a few times. V and J are TRBV3-1 and TRBJ2-1; 7 nucleotides agree with TRBD2. CDR1 and CDR2 from the germline V gene are LGHDT and YNNKEL (reference sequence). With V trimmed by 5 bases and J by 6 bases, 13 bases remained unmatched. The CDR3 is 16 residues long. CDR3 DNA sequence: TGTGCCAGCAGCGACCCAGGCGGGAGCCATTCCAATGAGCAGTTCTTC. Encoded protein: CASSDPGGSHSNEQFF.

The chain couples TRBV28 to TRBJ1-2; D not resolved. The CDR3 contains 13 residues. Germline V gene data show CDR1 as MDHEN and CDR2 as SYDVKM. The germline V and J ends were trimmed by 7 bases and 0 bases, with 9 bases remaining between them. The CDR3 spells CASNTQTNYGYTF. DNA for the CDR3: TGTGCCAGCAATACACAGACTAACTATGGCTACACCTTC.

V gene TRBV28 combines with J gene TRBJ1-5; D not certain. The ends were cut back, 8 bases at V and 7 bases at J, with 18 bases in the middle. This CDR3 spans 14 amino acids. Germline values: CDR1 MDHEN, CDR2 SYDVKM. CDR3 nucleotide sequence: TGTGCCAGCTCCACAGCGGGTGGTATGCAGCCCCAGCATTTT. Residues: CASSTAGGMQPQHF.

At least ten counts were recorded for this clonotype. The chain recombines TRBV11-3 with TRBJ1-5, with D hard to call. Germline CDR1 and CDR2: SGHNT and YENEEA. There are 13 residues in the CDR3. V was clipped by 0 bases and J by 5 bases, with 5 bases between them. CDR3: CASSLDHYQPQHF. The CDR3 nucleotides read TGTGCCAGCAGCTTAGATCACTATCAGCCCCAGCATTTT.

There are a few counts of this clonotype. The V and J genes are TRBV6-6 and TRBJ2-7; 8 bases match TRBD2. The CDR3 spans 14 residues. The germline V gene encodes CDR1 MNHNY and CDR2 SVGAGI (reference sequence). With 7 bases clipped from V and 7 bases from J, the junction kept 12 bases outside the gene matches. This CDR3 is CASTDGREAREQYF. CDR3 in DNA: TGTGCCAGCACCGACGGGCGGGAGGCGAGGGAGCAGTACTTC.

The J gene is TRBJ1-1, the V gene TRBV6-2 or TRBV6-3; possibly TRBD1 for D (5 bases). Germline assignment: CDR1 MNHEY and CDR2 SVGEGT. Trimming removed 5 bases from V and 0 bases from J, with 10 bases in between. The CDR3 length is 14 residues. CDR3 coding DNA: TGTGCCAGCAGTGGGACGGGGTTGAACACTGAAGCTTTCTTT. Its translation is CASSGTGLNTEAFF.

This clonotype has more than one count but fewer than ten. The gene calls are TRBV4-3 and TRBJ2-5; 11 nucleotides align to TRBD2. Germline lookup yields CDR1 LGHNA and CDR2 YSLEER. V shed 0 bases and J 1 base; nucleotides not matched to a gene: 13. The CDR3 runs 20 residues. The DNA for the CDR3 is TGCGCCAGCAGCCAAGACTTTCCAGAACTAGCGGGAGCGTTCCAAGAGACCCAGTACTTC. Translated: CASSQDFPELAGAFQETQYF.

The rearrangement links TRBV18 to TRBJ1-2; D remains unclear. This CDR3 is built from 16 residues. V lost 2 bases and J 4 bases, leaving 17 bases between the germline ends. Germline V gene lookup returns CDR1 KGHSH and CDR2 LQKENI. DNA for the CDR3: TGTGCCAGCTCACCAAGTGACAAGCCTATTGGCTATGGCTACACCTTC. Amino acids: CASSPSDKPIGYGYTF.

This clonotype occurred many times. One junction end does not reproduce the germline sequence, and a read error may be involved. The chain recombines TRBV12-3 or TRBV12-4 with TRBJ2-1; 8 positions match TRBD2. CDR3 length: 12 residues. For the CDR3, the DNA is TGTGCCAGCAGCCTCGGTAGCGGGATGTTGAGCTTC. It codes for CASSLGSGMLSF.